A single T cell receptor (beta chain) is shown here with its context. The data originate from a study of blood T cell repertoires in COVID-19. Overall study context: From T cells, B-cell-depleted T cells, or PBMCs came the material, which was cDNA or gDNA.

Source study methods: Reference gene primers were amplified, and this amplification served to estimate nucleated cell counts. TCRdb's copy holds only in-frame clones and misses some; the assay was immunoSEQ multiplex PCR. V and J calls and clone size come straight from that table; D and trimming were deduced from the DNA. The repertoire includes roughly 50,000 clones, around 83% of them detected once, and 1.5% to 2% sits in the top ten. The sample comprised peripheral blood. This clonotype was sampled from a woman aged 55-70 years with acute or convalescent COVID-19.

The CDR3 coding sequence is TGTGCCAGCAGTTACCGGACAGGGGATAGCAATCAGCCCCAGCATTTT. It encodes CASSYRTGDSNQPQHF. The chain couples TRBV6-5 to TRBJ1-5; 9 positions agree with TRBD1. Trimming cost V 2 bases and J 0 bases; bases outside gene matches: 2. From germline, CDR1 is MNHEY and CDR2 SVGAGI. This CDR3 is built from 16 residues.